This T cell receptor beta chain was captured by sequencing in a study of a mutant IDH1 vaccine in newly diagnosed glioma. Repertoires were generated with immunoSEQ multiplex PCR, while TCRdb's copy carries only in-frame clones and drops some. Of some 56,000 clones in the sample, over 70% were seen once. About this clone itself: Its target is unknown.

The CDR3 runs to 14 residues. Per the germline V gene, CDR1 is GTSNPN and CDR2 is SVGIG (reference sequence). The V segment lost 3 bases and the J segment 4 bases; nucleotides outside the gene matches: 4. Time point indicated: week 47, end of study. Doses comprised 300 ug of mutant IDH1 20-mer peptide each, plus topical imiquimod. J is TRBJ2-2 and V is TRBV30; 8 nucleotides align to TRBD1. The sample consisted of PBMCs, taken from a glioma patient whose treatment included an IDH1 peptide vaccine. This TCR was sampled from a middle-aged man with glioma. The CDR3 reads CAWRRTGTTGELFF. CDR3 DNA sequence: TGTGCCTGGAGGCGGACAGGGACCACCGGGGAGCTGTTTTTT. Filled out from reference TRBV30 and TRBJ2-2, the complete variable domain reads SQTIHQWPATLVQPVGSPLSLECTVEGTSNPNLYWYRQAAGRGLQLLFYSVGIGQISSEVPQNLSASRPQDRQFILSSKKLLLSDSGFYLCAWRRTGTTGELFFGEGSRLTVL.